This TCR beta chain originates from a study of T cells in Graves' hyperthyroidism and ophthalmopathy. Overall study findings and caveats: A 13 V-J model separated ophthalmopathy from stable hyperthyroidism.

RNA transcripts yielded amplified TCR beta CDR3 regions. The HTBI set primed first-round TCR CDR3 RT-PCR. TCRdb re-analysed the multiplex PCR reads in MiXCR, keeping a single row per CDR3 protein. The repertoire holds under 350,000 distinct CDR3 sequences, with approximately 13% as singletons. To note about this clonotype: As yet, its antigen is unknown. Sequence at one end of the junction differs from germline and may be a read error.

The CDR3 covers 14 residues. CDR1 SGHRS and CDR2 YFSETQ come from the germline V gene. This TCR was recovered from a woman between 40 and 50 years old with Graves' hyperthyroidism. The chain couples TRBV5-1 to TRBJ1-5, with a possible D match to TRBD1 (5 bases). Sequences were obtained from blood. The CDR3 nucleotides read TGCGGCAGCAGCTTGCAGGGAGGGAATCAGCCCCAGCATTTT. Translation gives CGSSLQGGNQPQHF. The full variable domain, rest sourced from reference TRBV5-1 and TRBJ1-5, is KAGVTQTPRYLIKTRGQQVTLSCSPISGHRSVSWYQQTPGQGLQFLFEYFSETQRNKGNFPGRFSGRQFSNSRSEMNVSTLELGDSALYLCGSSLQGGNQPQHFGDGTRLSIL.